The text below deals with one T cell receptor (beta chain). Its cognate antigen is unknown. The entry originates in a study of shared clonotypes between healthy human individuals. Whole-study context: Donor ages ranged 18 to 49 years: a couple of women, a few men. Three plates were used per donor for CD4 naive, three for CD4 memory, two for CD8 naive and one for CD8 memory.

General study findings and limits: At large depth, rarefaction still showed sorted-subset sequencing to be incomplete.

Clones were read by immunoSEQ multiplex PCR, and TCRdb kept only the in-frame ones, dropping some. The table includes over a million clones, approximately 80% detected once. The J segment lost 3 bases and the V segment lost 4 bases, leaving 6 bases of the junction unmatched. This CDR3 is built from 15 residues. CDR1 and CDR2 from the germline V gene are MDHEN and SYDVKM. The origin of this receptor is a man between 18 and 35 years old in good health. Some clones in this sample may be carry-over from other donors' samples. The rearrangement links TRBV28 to TRBJ1-5; 7 nucleotides agree with TRBD1. Sequencing input: memory CD4+ T cells from PBMCs. Subset indicated: CD45RA-negative fraction. The CDR3 protein is CASSYGQAFNQPQHF. The CDR3 DNA sequence: TGTGCCAGCAGTTACGGACAGGCCTTCAATCAGCCCCAGCATTTT.